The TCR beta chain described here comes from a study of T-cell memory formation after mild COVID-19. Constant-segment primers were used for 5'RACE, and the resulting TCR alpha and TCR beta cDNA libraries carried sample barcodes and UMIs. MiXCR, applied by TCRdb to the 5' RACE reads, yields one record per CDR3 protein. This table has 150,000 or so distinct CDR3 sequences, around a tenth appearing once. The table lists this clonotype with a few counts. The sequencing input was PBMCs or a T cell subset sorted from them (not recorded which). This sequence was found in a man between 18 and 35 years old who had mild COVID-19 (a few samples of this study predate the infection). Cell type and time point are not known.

The CDR3 DNA is TGTGCCAGCACCCCCAGACGAGGGGCTAACTATGGCTACACCTTC. This gives the protein CASTPRRGANYGYTF. This chain uses TRBV6-5 with TRBJ1-2; possible D gene TRBD1, 5 bases. V gave up 7 bases and J gave up 0 bases, with 15 bases separating them. The germline V gene encodes CDR1 MNHEY and CDR2 SVGAGI. CDR3 length: 15 residues.